Listed below are T cell receptor beta chains from one sample, sequenced in a study of control samples from healthy donors and cancer patients. TCRdb's table, derived via immunoSEQ multiplex PCR, lists solely in-frame clones and lacks some. This table has roughly 68,000 clones, nearly 85% appearing once. Sequencing was done on a sample of blood. The receptors shown here come from a man in his 60s in good health. CDR3s include the opening cysteine and the closing phenylalanine or tryptophan. D genes are given only for firm matches. The listing skips clone size in some rows; elsewhere it reads once, few, many or a size class.

j_call v_call clone_size d_call cdr3_aa cdr3_nt
TRBJ2-5 TRBV7-8 NA NA CASSLARAVRDF TGTGCCAGCAGCTTAGCGAGGGCGGTCCGGGACTTC
TRBJ2-5 TRBV19 NA NA CASSIGGLEETQYF TGTGCCAGTAGTATAGGAGGCCTAGAAGAGACCCAGTACTTC
TRBJ2-5 TRBV7-2 NA TRBD1 CASSRGQEETQYF TGTGCCAGCAGCCGTGGACAGGAAGAGACCCAGTACTTC
TRBJ2-7 TRBV2 NA NA CASSLHQPYEQYF TGTGCCAGCAGCCTCCATCAGCCCTACGAGCAGTACTTC
TRBJ1-2 TRBV28 NA NA CASSLGGATVYGYTF TGTGCCAGCAGTTTAGGGGGGGCCACCGTCTATGGCTACACCTTC
TRBJ2-2 TRBV4-1 NA NA CASSQVGTRAGELFF TGCGCCAGCAGCCAAGTTGGGACACGGGCCGGGGAGCTGTTTTTT
TRBJ1-1 TRBV3-1/TRBV3-2 once NA CASSPRRNTEAFF TGTGCCAGCAGCCCTCGAAGGAACACTGAAGCTTTCTTT
TRBJ2-7 TRBV7-9 NA NA CASSHSGAVPYEQYF TGTGCCAGCAGCCACTCTGGGGCCGTGCCGTACGAGCAGTACTTC
TRBJ2-7 TRBV3-1/TRBV3-2 NA NA CASSQAGTPSYEQYF TGTGCCAGCAGCCAAGCGGGGACACCCTCCTACGAGCAGTACTTC
TRBJ2-1 TRBV24-1 NA TRBD1 CATSGGQGSYNEQFF TGTGCCACCAGTGGTGGACAGGGATCTTACAATGAGCAGTTCTTC
TRBJ2-1 TRBV3-1/TRBV3-2 NA NA CASSQDWAGEYNEQFF TGTGCCAGCAGCCAAGATTGGGCAGGCGAATACAATGAGCAGTTCTTC
TRBJ2-7 TRBV10-3 NA NA CAISESVEGSHEQYF TGTGCCATCAGTGAGTCTGTAGAAGGGTCCCACGAGCAGTACTTC
TRBJ2-1 TRBV7-3 once NA CASSPQGPRRYNEQFF TGTGCCAGCAGCCCTCAAGGCCCCAGACGGTACAATGAGCAGTTCTTC
TRBJ2-3 TRBV11-3 NA NA CASSIQGAPDTQYF TGTGCCAGCAGCATACAGGGTGCCCCAGATACGCAGTATTTT
TRBJ2-7 TRBV6-2/TRBV6-3 NA TRBD2 CASSYWASGSSYEQYF TGTGCCAGCAGTTACTGGGCTAGCGGGAGCTCCTACGAGCAGTACTTC
TRBJ2-2 TRBV27 NA TRBD2 CASSLWGRDPGELFF TGTGCCAGCAGTTTATGGGGGAGGGATCCCGGGGAGCTGTTTTTT
TRBJ2-5 TRBV28 NA TRBD2 CASSFLAGGEETQYF TGTGCCAGCAGTTTCCTAGCGGGAGGGGAAGAGACCCAGTACTTC
TRBJ2-7 TRBV30 NA NA CAWSKQIGTLSYEQYF TGTGCCTGGAGTAAACAAATCGGGACACTTTCCTACGAGCAGTACTTC
TRBJ2-1 TRBV20-1 NA NA CRPSAGFSYNEQFF TGCAGGCCTAGTGCGGGTTTCTCCTACAATGAGCAGTTCTTC
TRBJ2-7 TRBV5-1 NA TRBD1 CASSDRTGGGEQYF TGCGCCAGCAGCGATAGGACAGGAGGTGGCGAGCAGTACTTC
TRBJ2-1 TRBV4-1 NA TRBD2 CASSQGEGLSYNEQFF TGCGCCAGCAGCCAGGGGGAGGGCCTCTCCTACAATGAGCAGTTCTTC
TRBJ2-3 TRBV6-5 NA NA CASSRGRGTDTQYF TGTGCCAGCAGTCGTGGCAGGGGAACAGATACGCAGTATTTT
TRBJ2-1 TRBV9 NA NA CASSVGALPYNEQFF TGTGCCAGCAGCGTAGGGGCACTGCCCTACAATGAGCAGTTCTTC
TRBJ2-5 TRBV27 NA NA CASSLVGDQETQYF TGTGCCAGCAGTTTGGTCGGGGACCAAGAGACCCAGTACTTC
TRBJ2-1 TRBV4-3 NA TRBD2 CASSQDLFWREFGNEQFF TGCGCCAGCAGCCAAGACCTATTTTGGCGGGAGTTTGGTAATGAGCAGTTCTTC
TRBJ2-7 TRBV19 NA TRBD2 CASSMMASGTHLVYEQYF TGTGCCAGTAGTATGATGGCTAGCGGGACTCACCTTGTTTACGAGCAGTACTTC
TRBJ2-1 TRBV7-2 NA TRBD2 CASSIQSVGLAIGRNEQFF TGTGCCAGCAGCATACAAAGCGTGGGACTAGCGATAGGAAGGAATGAGCAGTTCTTC
TRBJ1-1 TRBV28 NA NA CASSILTGDIKF TGTGCCAGCAGTATCCTGACCGGGGACATTAAATTT
TRBJ2-1 TRBV6-2/TRBV6-3 once TRBD2 CASSTQREMFSDEQFF TGTGCCAGCAGTACTCAGCGGGAGATGTTTAGCGATGAGCAGTTCTTC
TRBJ2-2 TRBV7-8 once NA CASSTDGNTGELFF TGTGCCAGCAGCACGGACGGGAACACCGGGGAGCTGTTTTTT
TRBJ2-7 TRBV28 NA NA CASSLRGQRSYEQYF TGTGCCAGCAGTTTACGTGGACAGCGCTCCTACGAGCAGTACTTC
TRBJ2-7 TRBV5-8 NA NA CASSLQGGRYEQYF TGTGCCAGCAGCTTACAGGGAGGAAGGTACGAGCAGTACTTC
TRBJ2-3 TRBV14 NA NA CASSQYGDTQYF TGTGCCAGCAGCCAGTACGGAGATACGCAGTATTTT
TRBJ2-3 TRBV2 once TRBD2 CASSEGTSGGYVDTQYF TGTGCCAGCAGTGAAGGGACTAGCGGGGGGTATGTGGATACGCAGTATTTT
TRBJ2-5 TRBV7-2 NA NA CASSFPLGGKTQYF TGTGCCAGCAGCTTTCCTCTGGGAGGAAAGACCCAGTACTTC
TRBJ2-1 TRBV5-1 NA TRBD2 CASSSLAGGSYNEQFF TGCGCCAGCAGCTCACTAGCGGGAGGATCCTACAATGAGCAGTTCTTC
TRBJ2-1 TRBV19 NA NA CASSNSPSKSRNNEQFF TGTGCCAGTAGTAACTCTCCATCAAAATCACGTAACAATGAGCAGTTCTTC
TRBJ1-5 TRBV14 NA TRBD1 CASSQERDRGNNQPQHF TGTGCCAGCAGCCAAGAGAGGGACAGGGGGAACAATCAGCCCCAGCATTTT
TRBJ2-7 TRBV5-1 NA NA CASSLAGGSSYEQYF TGCGCCAGCAGCTTGGCTGGCGGCAGCTCCTACGAGCAGTACTTC
TRBJ2-6 TRBV18 NA NA CASSPPRSLSSGANVLTF TGTGCCAGCTCACCACCGCGGAGTCTATCCTCTGGGGCCAACGTCCTGACTTTC
TRBJ2-1 TRBV9 once TRBD2 CASSVSSWQAGAGRYNEQFF TGTGCCAGCAGCGTATCATCCTGGCAAGCGGGAGCGGGTAGATACAATGAGCAGTTCTTC
TRBJ2-3 TRBV4-3 few TRBD1 CASSQLNPQGTDTQYF TGCGCCAGCAGCCAATTAAATCCACAGGGGACAGATACGCAGTATTTT
TRBJ2-1 TRBV19 NA TRBD2 CASSIWASGRFYEQFF TGTGCCAGTAGTATATGGGCTAGCGGGAGATTCTATGAGCAGTTCTTC
TRBJ1-5 TRBV19 NA NA CASSIGHGDYSNQPQHF TGTGCCAGTAGTATAGGCCACGGGGACTATAGCAATCAGCCCCAGCATTTT
TRBJ2-5 TRBV19 NA NA CASSIVAGAYQETQYF TGTGCCAGTAGTATAGTTGCGGGGGCTTACCAAGAGACCCAGTACTTC
TRBJ1-5 TRBV28 NA NA CASSLAQGPSNQPQHF TGTGCCAGCAGTTTAGCGCAGGGGCCTAGCAATCAGCCCCAGCATTTT
TRBJ1-6 TRBV7-2 NA NA CASSLGGQTNSPLHF TGTGCCAGCAGCTTAGGGGGGCAGACCAATTCACCCCTCCACTTT
TRBJ2-3 TRBV27 NA NA CASRKVGGTDTQYF TGTGCCAGCAGGAAGGTCGGTGGGACAGATACGCAGTATTTT
TRBJ2-3 TRBV15 NA TRBD2 CATSRDGRPPDTQYF TGTGCCACCAGCAGAGACGGGAGGCCGCCTGATACGCAGTATTTT
TRBJ2-7 TRBV6-5 few TRBD2 CASSYLSSGYYEQYF TGTGCCAGCAGTTATCTTTCTAGCGGTTACTACGAGCAGTACTTC
TRBJ2-1 TRBV12-3/TRBV12-4 NA TRBD2 CASSPRGLAGGFF TGTGCCAGCAGCCCCCGGGGACTAGCGGGAGGGTTCTTC
TRBJ2-7 TRBV5-6 few TRBD1 CASSSPDRGIYEQYF TGTGCCAGCAGCTCCCCGGACAGGGGTATCTACGAGCAGTACTTC
TRBJ2-3 TRBV21-1 NA NA CASSPRDTYTDTQYF TGTGCCAGCAGCCCGAGGGACACGTACACAGATACGCAGTATTTT
TRBJ1-2 TRBV7-9 NA NA CASSLMNAGTPYGYTF TGTGCCAGCAGCCTCATGAACGCAGGGACTCCCTATGGCTACACCTTC
TRBJ1-2 TRBV4-3 NA NA CASSQDPPGSRRPYGYTF TGCGCCAGCAGCCAAGACCCCCCAGGGTCACGGAGACCCTATGGCTACACCTTC
TRBJ1-5 TRBV19 NA NA CASSIKQNSNQPQHF TGTGCCAGTAGTATAAAACAGAATAGCAATCAGCCCCAGCATTTT
TRBJ2-2 TRBV7-9 NA TRBD1 CASSLFGTDAGELFF TGTGCCAGCAGCTTATTTGGGACAGATGCCGGGGAGCTGTTTTTT